The 11 T cell receptor beta chains below all came from one sample that was sequenced in a study of control samples from healthy donors and cancer patients. Measured with immunoSEQ multiplex PCR; TCRdb has only the in-frame clones, and not every one. The repertoire holds roughly 450,000 clones, with around 90% as singletons. The sample was PBMCs. Source of these receptors: a man aged 40-49 years with head and neck cancer.

The gene calls are TRBV3-1 (or the pseudogene TRBV3-2) and TRBJ2-5; D is unresolved. The germline V gene encodes CDR1 LGHDT and CDR2 YNNKEL (reference sequence). V was clipped by 5 bases and J by 4 bases, with 20 bases between them. The length of the CDR3 is 16 residues. This CDR3 is CASSKRGSSSTETQYF. The CDR3 coding sequence is TGTGCCAGCAGCAAAAGAGGCTCAAGTAGCACAGAGACCCAGTACTTC.

This clone has only one observation. The rearrangement joins TRBV5-1 to TRBJ2-1; D is undetermined. The germline CDR1 and CDR2 sequences are SGHRS and YFSETQ. V was cut by 1 base and J by 5 bases, with 10 bases left in between. This CDR3 has 14 amino acids. CDR3 residues: CASSLLWRNNEQFF. DNA for the CDR3: TGCGCCAGCAGCTTGTTGTGGCGAAACAATGAGCAGTTCTTC.

The chain combines TRBV5-4 with TRBJ2-5; D not resolved. With 0 bases removed from V and 0 bases from J, the gap between germline ends came to 6 bases. This CDR3 has 14 amino acids. Germline V gives CDR1 SGHNT, CDR2 YYREEE (reference sequence). CDR3 DNA: TGTGCCAGCAGCTTGGAGCAGAACCAAGAGACCCAGTACTTC. It encodes CASSLEQNQETQYF.

J is TRBJ1-2 and V is TRBV9; D gene uncertain. Germline CDR1 and CDR2: SGDLS and YYNGEE. The CDR3 is made up of 13 amino acids. Deletions cut 0 bases from V and 6 bases from J, with 9 bases between. CDR3 DNA: TGTGCCAGCAGCGTAGTGGGTGACGATGGCTACACCTTC. Translating it yields CASSVVGDDGYTF.

This clone was seen only a few times. The chain combines TRBV18 with TRBJ1-2; no clear D gene. The V gene's germline CDR1 is KGHSH and CDR2 LQKENI. The CDR3 runs to 15 residues. V lost 2 bases and J 1 base, leaving 11 bases between the germline ends. CDR3 coding DNA: TGTGCCAGCTCACCAACGGGTGAAAGTAACTATGGCTACACCTTC. The encoded protein is CASSPTGESNYGYTF. Variable domain in full (rest from reference TRBV18 and TRBJ1-2): NAGVMQNPRHLVRRRGQEARLRCSPMKGHSHVYWYRQLPEEGLKFMVYLQKENIIDESGMPKERFSAEFPKEGPSILRIQQVVRGDSAAYFCASSPTGESNYGYTFGSGTRLTVV.

In this sample, this clone turned up once. The gene calls are TRBV7-9 and TRBJ1-2, with D unresolved. Germline V gives CDR1 SEHNR, CDR2 FQNEAQ (reference sequence). The CDR3 runs to 13 residues. The V gene lost 5 bases and the J gene lost 8 bases, with 15 bases spanning the gap. The CDR3, as DNA: TGTGCCAGCAGCCCTTTACTGAGCGAGGGCTACACCTTC. Encoded protein: CASSPLLSEGYTF.

In this sample, this clone turned up once. The chain carries TRBV7-3 and TRBJ2-1; TRBD1 matches at 9 bases. J was trimmed by 0 bases and V by 5 bases; bases with no gene match: 2. This CDR3 spans 15 amino acids. Germline loops: CDR1 SGHTA, CDR2 FQGTGA. The CDR3 sequence: CASSVGQGSYNEQFF. CDR3 DNA: TGTGCCAGCAGCGTGGGACAGGGCTCCTACAATGAGCAGTTCTTC.

The rearrangement links TRBV5-4 to TRBJ2-7; 7 nucleotides match TRBD1. Trimming removed 2 bases from V and 3 bases from J; junction bases left unmatched: 5. The CDR3 has 14 residues. Per germline, CDR1 SGHNT and CDR2 YYREEE (reference sequence). The CDR3 sequence: CASSLRDSNYEQYF. Written as DNA, the CDR3 is TGTGCCAGCAGCTTAAGGGACAGCAACTACGAGCAGTACTTC.

V gene TRBV28 combines with J gene TRBJ1-5; D possibly corresponds to TRBD1 (5 bases). Trimming pared 6 bases from V and 0 bases from J, leaving 9 bases between. The CDR3 extends over 14 amino acids. Germline values: CDR1 MDHEN, CDR2 SYDVKM. The CDR3 region has the DNA TGTGCCAGCAGCAGGGAGAATAGCAATCAGCCCCAGCATTTT. This codes for CASSRENSNQPQHF.

This rearrangement joins TRBV11-3 to TRBJ2-1; TRBD2 matches at 7 bases. Unmatched junction bases numbered 6, after V lost 3 bases and J lost 4 bases. This CDR3 comprises 15 residues. Germline CDR1 SGHNT, CDR2 YENEEA. The CDR3 here is CASSLGRELYNEQFF. The CDR3 DNA sequence: TGTGCCAGCAGCTTGGGGCGGGAGTTATACAATGAGCAGTTCTTC. The complete variable domain, with remaining parts taken from reference TRBV11-3 and TRBJ2-1, reads EAGVVQSPRYKIIEKKQPVAFWCNPISGHNTLYWYLQNLGQGPELLIRYENEEAVDDSQLPKDRFSAERLKGVDSTLKIQPAELGDSAVYLCASSLGRELYNEQFFGPGTRLTVL.

This clone was seen only a few times. This chain connects TRBV30 to TRBJ1-5, with a possible D match to TRBD1 (6 bases). The length of the CDR3 is 14 residues. Germline V gene sequence: CDR1 GTSNPN, CDR2 SVGIG (reference sequence). The ends were cut back, 0 bases at V and 5 bases at J, with 11 bases in the middle. The CDR3 reads CAWSVRGGYQPQHF. CDR3 nucleotide sequence: TGTGCCTGGAGTGTACGGGGGGGCTATCAGCCCCAGCATTTT.